The entry below describes one T cell receptor (beta chain). In the authors' methods: Estimation of nucleated cell counts was performed using reference gene primer amplification. This table comes from immunoSEQ multiplex PCR, and its TCRdb copy is limited to in-frame clones, with some not included. V, J and clone size derive from that table, while D and trimming were established from the DNA sequence. Of 200,000 or so clones listed, roughly four fifths are singletons. This entry belongs to a study of blood T cell repertoires in COVID-19. Across the whole study: Sources were T cells, B-cell-depleted T cells, or PBMCs; the material itself was cDNA or gDNA.

In germline, CDR1 is KGHSH, CDR2 LQKENI. The CDR3 is made up of 15 amino acids. V was shortened by 0 bases and J by 2 bases, with 10 bases between the two germline ends. This chain links TRBV18 with TRBJ1-1; possible D gene TRBD1, 5 bases. Sequences were obtained from peripheral blood. This TCR was recovered from a woman aged 40-49 years with acute or convalescent COVID-19. The CDR3 bases are TGTGCCAGCTCACCACCGGGAGGGGCTAACACTGAAGCTTTCTTT. Translation: CASSPPGGANTEAFF. Full variable domain (remainder filled in from reference TRBV18 and TRBJ1-1): NAGVMQNPRHLVRRRGQEARLRCSPMKGHSHVYWYRQLPEEGLKFMVYLQKENIIDESGMPKERFSAEFPKEGPSILRIQQVVRGDSAAYFCASSPPGGANTEAFFGQGTRLTVV.